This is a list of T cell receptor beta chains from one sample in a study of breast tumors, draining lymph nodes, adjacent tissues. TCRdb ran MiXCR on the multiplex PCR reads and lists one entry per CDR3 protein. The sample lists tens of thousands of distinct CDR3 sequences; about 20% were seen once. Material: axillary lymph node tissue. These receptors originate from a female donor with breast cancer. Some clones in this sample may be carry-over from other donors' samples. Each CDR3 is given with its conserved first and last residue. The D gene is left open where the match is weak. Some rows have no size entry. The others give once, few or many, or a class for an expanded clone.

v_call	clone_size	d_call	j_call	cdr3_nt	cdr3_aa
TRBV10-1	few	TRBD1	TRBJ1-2	TGCGCCAGCAGGACACAGGGGAGGGATGGCTGCACCTTC	CASRTQGRDGCTF
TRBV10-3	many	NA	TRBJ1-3	TGTGCCATCAGTGAAGAGTGGTCTGGAAACACCATATATTTT	CAISEEWSGNTIYF
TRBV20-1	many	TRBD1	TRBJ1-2	TGCAGTGCTACCCCGGTCGCGGGACAGGGTATAATGGATGGCTACACCTTC	CSATPVAGQGIMDGYTF
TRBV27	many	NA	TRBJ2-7	TGTGCCAGCAGGCCGGGACTCACCGGCGAGCAGTACTTC	CASRPGLTGEQYF
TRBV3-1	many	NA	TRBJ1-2	TGTGCCAGCAGCCAACAAGACTATGGCTACACCTTC	CASSQQDYGYTF
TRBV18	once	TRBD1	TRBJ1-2	TGTGCCAGCTCACCCCCGACAGGGGTCGGCTACACCTTC	CASSPPTGVGYTF
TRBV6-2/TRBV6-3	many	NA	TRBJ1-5	TGTGCCAGCAGTTGGGCAATAGGAGATCAGCCCCAGCATTTT	CASSWAIGDQPQHF
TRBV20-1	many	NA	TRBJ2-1	TGCAGTGCTAGAGTAGATCGCGATGAGCAGTTCTTC	CSARVDRDEQFF
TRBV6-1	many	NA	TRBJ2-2	TGTGCCAGCAGTGGATCAGGGGCGACCGGGGAGCTGTTTTTT	CASSGSGATGELFF
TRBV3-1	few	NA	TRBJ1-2	TGTGCCAGCAGCCGTCTATCGCCAATGGCGGCTAACTATGGCTACACCTTC	CASSRLSPMAANYGYTF
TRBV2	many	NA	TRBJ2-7	TGTGCCAGCAGACGGACGGATTCCTACGAGCAGTACTTC	CASRRTDSYEQYF
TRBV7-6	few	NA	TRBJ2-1	TGTGCCAGCAGCTTATCTCCCAACTCCTACAATGAGCAGTTCTTC	CASSLSPNSYNEQFF
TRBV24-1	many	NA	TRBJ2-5	TGTGCCACCAGTGATTTCGGGGGGCCTAGGGAGACCCAGTACTTC	CATSDFGGPRETQYF
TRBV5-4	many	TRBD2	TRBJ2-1	TGTGCCAGCAGCTTGGTAGCGGGGAACAATGAGCAGTTCTTC	CASSLVAGNNEQFF
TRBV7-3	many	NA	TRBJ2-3	TGTGCCAGCAGCTTAGGCGGGGTCCCAGATACGCAGTATTTT	CASSLGGVPDTQYF
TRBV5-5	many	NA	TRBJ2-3	TGTGCCAGCAGCTTGGCGTTCCCAGATACGCAGTATTTT	CASSLAFPDTQYF
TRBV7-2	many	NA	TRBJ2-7	TGTGCCAGCAGCTTGAATGTGGGTTTGGAGCAGTACTTC	CASSLNVGLEQYF
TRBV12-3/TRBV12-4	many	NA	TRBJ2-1	TGTGCCAGCAGTTTAGCCGGGGAACCTTACAATGAGCAGTTCTTC	CASSLAGEPYNEQFF
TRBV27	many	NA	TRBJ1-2	TGTGCCAGCAGTTTGGGGATCGGGACGGATGGCTACACCTTC	CASSLGIGTDGYTF
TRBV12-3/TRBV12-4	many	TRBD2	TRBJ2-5	TGTGCCAGCAGTTTAGTATTTTGGGGCGGGAGGAGAGAGACCCAGTACTTC	CASSLVFWGGRRETQYF
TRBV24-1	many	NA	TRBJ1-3	TGTGCCACCAGTGATGTTGGAAACACCATATATTTT	CATSDVGNTIYF
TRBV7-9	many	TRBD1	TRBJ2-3	TGTGCCAGCAGCTTGGGGGGACAGGGCACAGATACGCAGTATTTT	CASSLGGQGTDTQYF
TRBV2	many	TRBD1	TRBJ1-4	TGTGCCAGCAGCGGACAGGCGCGAGAAAAACTGTTTTTT	CASSGQAREKLFF
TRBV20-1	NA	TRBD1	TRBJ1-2	TGCAGTGCTAGAAGCGGGACAGGGGTGGGGGGCTACACCTTC	CSARSGTGVGGYTF
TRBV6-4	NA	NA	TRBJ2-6	TGTGCCAGCAGTGACGGTTCAGGAGCTGGGGCCAACGTCCTGACTTTC	CASSDGSGAGANVLTF
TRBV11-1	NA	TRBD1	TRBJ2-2	TGTGCCAGCAGCTTACAGGGGGCTGGGGAGCTGTTTTTT	CASSLQGAGELFF
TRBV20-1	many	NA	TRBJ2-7	TGCAGTGCTGCACTACGCTCATACGAGCAGTACTTC	CSAALRSYEQYF
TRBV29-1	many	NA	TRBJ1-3	TGCAGCGTTGAGGAGGGGACCGGAAACACCATATATTTT	CSVEEGTGNTIYF
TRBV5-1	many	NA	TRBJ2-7	TGCGCCAGCAGCGCCCCGTCTAACGAGCAGTACTTC	CASSAPSNEQYF
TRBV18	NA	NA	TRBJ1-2	TGTGCCAGCTCACCGTTGGTGGGGGGTTCGACGAATGGCTACACCTTC	CASSPLVGGSTNGYTF
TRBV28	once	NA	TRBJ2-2	TGTGCCAGCAGTTTCTCTGGAGGAGGTCGTACCGGGGAGCTGTTTTTT	CASSFSGGGRTGELFF
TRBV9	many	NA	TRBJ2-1	TGTGCCAGCAGCGTAATTGGGGGGACCTCCTACAATGAGCAGTTCTTC	CASSVIGGTSYNEQFF
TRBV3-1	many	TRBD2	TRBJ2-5	TGTGCCAGCAGCCTAGGGGGACTAGCGGGAGATATGGAGACCCAGTACTTC	CASSLGGLAGDMETQYF
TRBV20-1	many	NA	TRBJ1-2	TGCAGTGCTAGGGAACAAGGAGGCTATGGCTACACCTTC	CSAREQGGYGYTF
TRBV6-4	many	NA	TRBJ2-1	TGTGCCAGCAGCTCGACTTTCTACTCCTACAATGAGCAGTTCTTC	CASSSTFYSYNEQFF
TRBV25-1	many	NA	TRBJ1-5	TGTGCCAGCACTGGTCAGCCCCAGCATTTT	CASTGQPQHF
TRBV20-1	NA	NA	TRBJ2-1	TGCAGTGCTAGAGTAGCTCAGGGACCCCTCATTTGGTTAAATGAGCGGTTCTTC	CSARVAQGPLIWLNERFF
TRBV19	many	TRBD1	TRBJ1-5	TGTGCCAGTAGTGTCGACAGGGGGTATCAGCCCCAGCATTTT	CASSVDRGYQPQHF
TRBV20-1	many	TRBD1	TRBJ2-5	TGCAGTGCTAGCAAAGGGACAGGGAGGTTGGAGACCCAGTACTTC	CSASKGTGRLETQYF